This T cell receptor beta chain was sequenced during a study of CD8 T cells in ankylosing spondylitis. This clonotype was detected only a few times. CDR3 size: 16 residues. V lost 2 bases to trimming and J lost 4 bases, with 19 bases between them. CDR1 and CDR2 from the germline V gene are DFQATT and SNEGSKA (reference sequence). Each CDR3 protein is one row after TCRdb ran MiXCR on the 5' RACE reads. The profile shows 380,000 or so distinct CDR3 sequences, 20% to 25% of them singletons. The genes are TRBV20-1 and TRBJ2-3, with TRBD2 as a possible D gene (6 bases). Sequencing used blood, either unsorted or a sorted T cell fraction (not recorded which). This TCR came from a male donor with ankylosing spondylitis or in good health (not recorded which). CDR3 protein: CSARSELAGEADTQYF. For the CDR3, the DNA is TGCAGTGCTAGAAGCGAACTAGCTGGGGAGGCAGATACGCAGTATTTT.